This T cell receptor (beta chain) was recovered during a study of OX40 agonist ivuxolimab in advanced cancers. Study-level information: Partial responses were achieved by three patients, one with hepatocellular carcinoma and two with cutaneous melanoma.

Autoimmune disease history or systemic immunosuppression was exclusionary. Measured with immunoSEQ multiplex PCR; TCRdb has only the in-frame clones, and not every one. This table has roughly 56,000 clones, 65% to 85% appearing once. Study-level results: More expanded clones were seen, on average, in CD8+ T cells than in CD4+. People who partly responded at 0.1-3.0 mg/kg had some of the least clonal expansion seen.

In regard to this clone: The antigen remains undetermined.

This CDR3 has 13 amino acids. Trimming stripped 0 bases from V and 7 bases from J, with 6 bases between. The germline V gene has CDR1 MNHNY and CDR2 SVGAGI (reference sequence). J is TRBJ2-2 and V is TRBV6-6; D unclear. Here the sequenced sample was CD4+ or CD8+ T cells sorted from blood, taken in a trial of the OX40 agonist ivuxolimab. The clonotype was recovered from an adult with an advanced solid tumor such as melanoma, head and neck, liver or kidney cancer. CDR3 in DNA: TGTGCCAGCAGTTACTCGCTACTCGGGGAGCTGTTTTTT. The encoded protein is CASSYSLLGELFF.